This T cell receptor beta chain was observed in a study of OX40 agonist ivuxolimab in advanced cancers. Study-wide context: Patients were given ivuxolimab, an antibody that agonizes OX40 (CD134). With a range of roughly 20 to 80, age averaged 60 years, and 65% to 90% were male. While on treatment, patients had intravenous ivuxolimab at 0.01 to 10 mg/kg every 2 weeks.

Measured with immunoSEQ multiplex PCR; TCRdb has only the in-frame clones, and not every one. The sample lists 65,000 to 90,000 clones, 80% to 90% occurring once. The CDR3 loop spans 15 amino acids. The germline gives CDR1 SGHKS, CDR2 YYEKEE (reference sequence). With 2 bases clipped from V and 5 bases from J, the junction kept 6 bases outside the gene matches. Blood got drawn at baseline, again on cycle 4 day 1, and then on cycle 7 day 1. The receptor's source is an adult with an advanced solid tumor such as melanoma, head and neck, liver or kidney cancer. V and J are TRBV5-5 and TRBJ2-2; 7 nucleotides line up with TRBD2. The sample in question was CD4+ or CD8+ T cells sorted from blood, obtained in a trial of the OX40 agonist ivuxolimab. Here the CDR3 DNA reads TGTGCCAGCAGCTTCCCCGGGAGGTCGACCGGGGAGCTGTTTTTT. Its protein is CASSFPGRSTGELFF.